This TCR beta chain was obtained from a study of T cells after yellow fever vaccination. Study-wide context: Preparation used SMART-Seq v4 Ultra Low Input for the low-cell-number fractions. Overall study results and limits: Primary-vaccination clones mostly resurfaced post-booster (just under 98% CD4, approximately 90% CD8). The CD4 and CD8 compartments had a small share of their clonotypes in common.

TCRdb analysed the 5' RACE reads with MiXCR anew, one entry per CDR3 protein. The sample holds over 300,000 distinct CDR3 sequences, 3% to 4.5% seen once. At least ten counts were recorded for this clonotype. Its target is unknown. From germline, CDR1 is SGHRS and CDR2 YFSETQ. V lost 2 bases, J lost 4 bases, and 5 bases lay in between. The CDR3 sequence is 12 residues long. This specimen was PBMCs, taken on the day of the yellow fever booster vaccination. This chain uses TRBV5-1 with TRBJ2-3; D remains unclear. This clonotype was sampled from a man between 18 and 35 years old who received the YFV17D yellow fever vaccine. CDR3 loop: CASSLISDTQYF. The CDR3 DNA is TGCGCCAGCAGCTTAATCTCAGATACGCAGTATTTT.